The 16 T cell receptor beta chains listed next were all sequenced from one sample in a study of T cells in Graves' hyperthyroidism and ophthalmopathy. Amplified regions were TCR beta CDR3 sequences from RNA transcripts. When the TCR CDR3 underwent first-round RT-PCR, the HTBI primer set was used. TCRdb fed the multiplex PCR reads into MiXCR, producing one record per CDR3 protein. The sample consists of about 560,000 distinct CDR3 sequences, 16% of them appearing once. Input material: blood. The receptors derive from a woman between 18 and 30 years old with Graves' hyperthyroidism.

The V gene is TRBV27, the J gene TRBJ1-4; 7 nucleotides agree with TRBD1. The CDR3 is 13 residues long. Germline V gene data show CDR1 as MNHEY and CDR2 as SMNVEV (reference sequence). With 4 bases clipped from V and 13 bases from J, the junction kept 9 bases outside the gene matches. CDR3 region: CASSSDRVRRLFF. As DNA, the CDR3 is TGTGCCAGCAGTTCTGACAGGGTGCGAAGACTGTTTTTT.

This clonotype showed up many times. One junction end disagrees with the germline gene, perhaps due to a read error. The gene calls are TRBV20-1 and TRBJ2-7, with D perhaps matching TRBD1 (6 bases). The germline CDR1 and CDR2 sequences are DFQATT and SNEGSKA (reference sequence). The CDR3 has 13 amino acids. CDR3 sequence: CSAGDRISYEQYF. The CDR3 DNA reads as TGCAGTGCTGGAGACAGGATTTCCTACGAGCAGTACTTC.

This clonotype has at least ten counts. The chain carries TRBV5-5 and TRBJ1-5; D is undetermined. V was cut by 4 bases and J by 6 bases, with 11 bases left in between. The CDR3 has 13 residues. The germline V gene has CDR1 SGHKS and CDR2 YYEKEE (reference sequence). CDR3: CASSLTNRQPQHF. The DNA of the CDR3 is TGTGCCAGCAGCCTAACTAACCGTCAGCCCCAGCATTTT.

The chain couples TRBV24-1 to TRBJ2-1; 11 bases are shared with TRBD2. Germline CDR1 KGHDR, CDR2 SFDVKD. This CDR3 is built from 20 residues. The junction had 13 bases not matched to a gene; V was cut back by 3 bases and J by 1 base. The CDR3 nucleotides read TGTGCCACCAGTGATCGGACTAGCGGGCTTCGAGCGAGTTCCTACAATGAGCAGTTCTTC. It yields the protein CATSDRTSGLRASSYNEQFF.

This clonotype was observed many times. The V and J genes are TRBV6-1 and TRBJ2-1, with 9 bases fitting TRBD1. From germline, CDR1 is MNHNS and CDR2 SASEGT. This CDR3 has 17 residues. Trimming at V came to 5 bases and at J to 0 bases, leaving 8 bases not matched to a gene. The chain's CDR3 is CASSTRQGVSSYNEQFF. CDR3 coding DNA: TGTGCCAGCAGTACCCGACAGGGGGTAAGCTCCTACAATGAGCAGTTCTTC.

Many counts were recorded for this clonotype. This rearrangement joins TRBV6-6 to TRBJ1-1; D gene unclear. V shed 1 base and J shed 1 base, with 10 bases lying between them. CDR1 and CDR2 (germline): MNHNY, SVGAGI (reference sequence). The CDR3 sequence is 15 residues long. CDR3 residues: CASSYLGTANTEAFF. The CDR3 nucleotides are TGTGCCAGCAGTTACTTGGGCACAGCGAACACTGAAGCTTTCTTT.

The chain employs TRBV7-8 and TRBJ2-3, with a tentative D call TRBD1 (7 bases). The V end lost 10 bases, the J end lost 1 base, and 12 bases lay between the germline ends. Germline V gene sequence: CDR1 SGHVS, CDR2 FQNEAQ. CDR3 length equals 13 residues. CDR3: CAIRGTGTDTQYF. The CDR3 region has the DNA TGTGCCATCAGGGGGACTGGCACAGATACGCAGTATTTT.

This clonotype has at least ten counts. The chain uses TRBV3-1 and TRBJ2-5, with TRBD1 identical over 11 bases. Trimming cost V 3 bases and J 5 bases; bases outside gene matches: 5. This CDR3 has 15 residues. Per the germline V gene, CDR1 is LGHDT and CDR2 is YNNKEL (reference sequence). CDR3 sequence: CASSQTGTGGETQYF. The CDR3 coding sequence is TGTGCCAGCAGCCAGACCGGGACAGGGGGTGAGACCCAGTACTTC.

CDR3 DNA sequence: TGTGCCAGCAGCCAAGATATTGGCAGGGATGGTGGCTACACCTTC. Encoded protein: CASSQDIGRDGGYTF. J is TRBJ1-2 and V is TRBV14; perhaps TRBD1 as D (5 bases). Trimming cost V 0 bases and J 7 bases, with 15 bases left between them. CDR3 size: 15 residues. Germline V gives CDR1 SGHDN, CDR2 FVKESK.

There are a few counts of this clonotype. V is TRBV20-1 and J is TRBJ1-4, with D perhaps TRBD1 (6 bases). Germline CDR1 and CDR2: DFQATT and SNEGSKA (reference sequence). CDR3 size: 14 residues. Trimming removed 5 bases at V and 8 bases at J, with 18 bases between. DNA for the CDR3: TGCAGTGCTCCCACAGGGTCGGGGAGAGAAAAACTGTTTTTT. Translated: CSAPTGSGREKLFF.

A word on this clonotype: Given a much more abundant clone one base away, this may be a read error. CDR3 sequence reads: CASSARNIHPFGYF. Written as DNA, the CDR3 is TGTGCCAGCAGTGCGCGGAACATACACCCTTTTGGGTACTTC. The gene calls are TRBV28 and TRBJ2-5; no clear D. Germline-derived CDR1 and CDR2 are MDHEN and SYDVKM. The CDR3 covers 14 residues. V lost 5 bases to trimming and J lost 13 bases, with 23 bases between them.

This clonotype was seen more than once but under ten times. The gene calls are TRBV20-1 and TRBJ2-6, with a tentative D call TRBD2 (6 bases). This CDR3 contains 14 residues. V was trimmed by 5 bases and J by 2 bases, leaving 10 bases between them. Germline CDR1 and CDR2: DFQATT and SNEGSKA (reference sequence). The CDR3, as DNA: TGCAGTGCTCCGGGACTCCCTGGGGCCAACGTCCTGACTTTC. It codes for CSAPGLPGANVLTF.

As to this clonotype: This may stem from a read error, because a much larger clone lies one nucleotide away. The V gene is TRBV6-9, the J gene TRBJ1-5; D not certain. The germline V gene has CDR1 MNHGY and CDR2 SVAAGI. CDR3 length: 13 amino acids. CDR3 nucleotide sequence: TGTACCAGCAGTTACGAGCCTAATCAGCCCCAGCATTTT. This sequence encodes CTSSYEPNQPQHF.

The genes are TRBV29-1 and TRBJ1-2, with D unclear. The CDR3 has 13 residues. CDR1 is SQVTM and CDR2 is ANQGSEA in the germline V gene. The V end lost 3 bases, the J end lost 8 bases, and 16 bases lay between the germline ends. CDR3 residues: CSVDSRAGQGYTF. As DNA, the CDR3 is TGCAGCGTTGATTCGAGGGCAGGTCAAGGCTACACCTTC.

This clonotype has a count of ten or more. This chain joins TRBV28 and TRBJ2-1; TRBD2 agrees at 8 bases. This CDR3 has 14 amino acids. Germline loops: CDR1 MDHEN, CDR2 SYDVKM. Trimming cost V 6 bases and J 4 bases; bases outside gene matches: 5. The CDR3: CASSRAGAYNEQFF. In nucleotides, the CDR3 is TGTGCCAGCAGCCGAGCGGGAGCATACAATGAGCAGTTCTTC.

The J gene is TRBJ1-2, the V gene TRBV2; no definite D call. In germline, CDR1 is SNHLY, CDR2 FYNNEI. The CDR3 covers 15 residues. V was pared by 1 base and J by 8 bases, with 17 bases between. This chain's CDR3 is CASSEGEGISRGYTF. The CDR3, as DNA: TGTGCCAGCAGTGAAGGAGAGGGAATCTCTCGGGGCTACACCTTC.